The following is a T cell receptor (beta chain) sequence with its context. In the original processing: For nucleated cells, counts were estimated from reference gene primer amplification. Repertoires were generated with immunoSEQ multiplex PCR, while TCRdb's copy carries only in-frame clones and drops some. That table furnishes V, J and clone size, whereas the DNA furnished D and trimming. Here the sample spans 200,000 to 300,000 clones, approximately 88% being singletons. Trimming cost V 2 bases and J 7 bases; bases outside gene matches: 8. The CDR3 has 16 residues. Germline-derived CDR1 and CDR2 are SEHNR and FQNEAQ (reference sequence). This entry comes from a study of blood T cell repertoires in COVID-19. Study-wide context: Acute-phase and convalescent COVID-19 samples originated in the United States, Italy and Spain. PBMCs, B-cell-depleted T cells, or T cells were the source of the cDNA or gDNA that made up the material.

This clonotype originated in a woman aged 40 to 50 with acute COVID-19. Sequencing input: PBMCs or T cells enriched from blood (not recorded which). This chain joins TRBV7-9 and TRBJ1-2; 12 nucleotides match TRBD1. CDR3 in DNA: TGTGCCAGCAGCTTACCAGGGACAGGGGGCGCCGGTGGCTACACCTTC. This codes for CASSLPGTGGAGGYTF.